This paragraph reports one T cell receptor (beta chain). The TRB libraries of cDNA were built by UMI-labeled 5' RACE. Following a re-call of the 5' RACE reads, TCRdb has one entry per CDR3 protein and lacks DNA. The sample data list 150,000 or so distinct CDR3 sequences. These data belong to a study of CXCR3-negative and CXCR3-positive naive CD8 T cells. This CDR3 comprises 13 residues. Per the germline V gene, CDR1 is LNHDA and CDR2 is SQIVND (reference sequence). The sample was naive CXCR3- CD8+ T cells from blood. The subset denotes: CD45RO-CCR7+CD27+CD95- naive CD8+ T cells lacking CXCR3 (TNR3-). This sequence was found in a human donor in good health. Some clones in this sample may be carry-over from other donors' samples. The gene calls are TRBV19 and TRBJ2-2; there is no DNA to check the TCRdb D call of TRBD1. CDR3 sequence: CASSQLRGGELFF.